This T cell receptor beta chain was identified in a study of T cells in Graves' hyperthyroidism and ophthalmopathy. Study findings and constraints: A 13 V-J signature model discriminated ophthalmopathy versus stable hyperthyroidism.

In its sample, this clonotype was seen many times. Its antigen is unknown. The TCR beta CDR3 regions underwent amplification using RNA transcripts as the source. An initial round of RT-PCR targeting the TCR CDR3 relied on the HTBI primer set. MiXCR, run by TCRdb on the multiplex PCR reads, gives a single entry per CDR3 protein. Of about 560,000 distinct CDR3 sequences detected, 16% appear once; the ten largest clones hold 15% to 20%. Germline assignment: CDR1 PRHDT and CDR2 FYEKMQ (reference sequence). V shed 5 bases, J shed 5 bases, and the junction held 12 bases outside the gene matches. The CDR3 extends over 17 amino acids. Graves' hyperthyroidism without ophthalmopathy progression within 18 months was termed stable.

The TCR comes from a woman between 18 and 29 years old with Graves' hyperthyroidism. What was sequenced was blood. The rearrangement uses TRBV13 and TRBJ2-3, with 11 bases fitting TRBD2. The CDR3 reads CASSRSPSGRRQDTQYF. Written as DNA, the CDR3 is TGTGCCAGCAGCCGCTCACCTAGCGGGAGGAGGCAAGATACGCAGTATTTT.